Below, 32 T cell receptor beta chains from the same sample are listed, as sequenced in a study of a mutant IDH1 vaccine in newly diagnosed glioma. Time point noted: baseline, week 1 (first vaccination visit). As to treatment: pre-vaccination baseline after standard-of-care therapy. Assay: immunoSEQ multiplex PCR; the TCRdb copy retains only in-frame clones and omits some. The sample lists fewer than 100,000 clones, roughly 90% occurring once. The specimen was PBMCs, collected from a glioma patient treated with radiotherapy, temozolomide or both. The receptor set was obtained from a woman aged 45-59 years with glioma.

This clone has just one count. A junction boundary mismatches the germline segment, possibly from a read error. V gene TRBV9 combines with J gene TRBJ2-1; 12 bases match TRBD2. The V gene's germline CDR1 is SGDLS and CDR2 YYNGEE. The CDR3 consists of 16 residues. DNA of the CDR3: TGTGCCGGCAGCGTTCAACTAGCGGGAGGCCACAATGAGCAGTTCTTC. Protein sequence: CAGSVQLAGGHNEQFF.

The genes are TRBV30 and TRBJ2-5, with D possibly TRBD2 on 6 matching bases. Germline V gives CDR1 GTSNPN, CDR2 SVGIG (reference sequence). This CDR3 has 14 residues. Trimming removed 8 bases at V and 5 bases at J, with 21 bases between. CDR3 sequence reads: CARGGAAAEETQYF. The CDR3 coding sequence is TGTGCCCGCGGAGGGGCCGCTGCGGAGGAGACCCAGTACTTC.

The sample holds one count of this clone. This chain uses TRBV6-1 with TRBJ2-5; TRBD1 is a possible D gene (6 bases). Near its end, the DNA agrees better with TRBJ2-7, so the J call may be wrong. This CDR3 contains 14 residues. Germline lookup yields CDR1 MNHNS and CDR2 SASEGT. The CDR3 coding sequence is TGTGCCAGCAGTGAAATTGGACAGTACTACGAGCAGTACTTC. This sequence encodes CASSEIGQYYEQYF.

The V and J genes are TRBV27 and TRBJ1-4, with unresolved D. Germline V gene data show CDR1 as MNHEY and CDR2 as SMNVEV (reference sequence). With 4 bases removed from V and 3 bases from J, the gap between germline ends came to 9 bases. The CDR3 runs to 14 residues. CDR3 sequence (DNA): TGTGCCAGCAGTTCAGTGGCAGCTAATGAAAAACTGTTTTTT. Amino acid sequence: CASSSVAANEKLFF.

The V gene is TRBV28, the J gene TRBJ1-1, with D maybe TRBD1 (5 bases). The CDR3 extends over 15 amino acids. Germline CDR1 reads MDHEN; CDR2 reads SYDVKM. The V end lost 6 bases, the J end lost 5 bases, and 19 bases lay between the germline ends. The CDR3 sequence is CASRPAGTRRTEAFF. CDR3 DNA: TGTGCCAGCAGGCCAGCGGGGACGAGGCGGACTGAAGCTTTCTTT.

This chain links TRBV2 with TRBJ1-1; 10 bases are shared with TRBD1. CDR3 length: 15 residues. Unmatched junction bases numbered 6, after V lost 4 bases and J lost 4 bases. CDR1 is SNHLY and CDR2 is FYNNEI in the germline V gene. CDR3 sequence reads: CASSGGGTGATEAFF. The CDR3 DNA reads as TGTGCCAGCAGTGGAGGAGGGACAGGGGCCACTGAAGCTTTCTTT.

The chain uses TRBV5-4 and TRBJ1-2; weak D call: TRBD1 (5 bases). V gave up 4 bases and J gave up 1 base, with 8 bases separating them. CDR3 length: 13 amino acids. Germline V CDR1 and CDR2: SGHNT, YYREEE (reference sequence). The CDR3 here is CASSTDSNYGYTF. For the CDR3, the DNA is TGTGCCAGCAGCACTGACAGTAACTATGGCTACACCTTC.

The chain carries TRBV6-1 and TRBJ1-6; unclear D gene. Germline V gene data show CDR1 as MNHNS and CDR2 as SASEGT. Deletions cut 4 bases from V and 6 bases from J, with 13 bases between. CDR3 length: 15 amino acids. The CDR3 loop is CASSVLVEGNSPLHF. The CDR3, as DNA: TGTGCCAGCAGTGTATTAGTTGAGGGTAATTCACCCCTCCACTTT.

The CDR3 DNA sequence: TGTGCCAGCAGGTTGGAGACCCAGTACTTC. Translating it yields CASRLETQYF. The chain uses TRBV6-1 and TRBJ2-5; D remains ambiguous. The V end lost 6 bases, the J end lost 5 bases, and 4 bases lay between the germline ends. Germline CDR1 and CDR2: MNHNS and SASEGT. This CDR3 is built from 10 residues.

This chain links TRBV7-2 with TRBJ2-2; 7 bases match TRBD1. V was clipped by 5 bases and J by 0 bases; unmatched bases: 6. The CDR3 runs 16 residues. Germline values: CDR1 SGHTA, CDR2 FQGNSA. CDR3 loop: CASSPYRGSNTGELFF. In nucleotides, the CDR3 is TGTGCCAGCAGCCCATACAGGGGCTCGAACACCGGGGAGCTGTTTTTT.

This chain connects TRBV2 to TRBJ1-1; D is uncertain. The CDR3 has 10 amino acids. V was trimmed by 8 bases and J by 5 bases, leaving 6 bases between them. Germline lookup yields CDR1 SNHLY and CDR2 FYNNEI. CDR3 nucleotides: TGTGCCAGCCGGAGGACTGAAGCTTTCTTT. Translated, it gives CASRRTEAFF.

J is TRBJ2-1 and V is TRBV19, with a possible D match to TRBD2 (5 bases). CDR1 is LNHDA, CDR2 SQIVND, per germline (reference sequence). This CDR3 is built from 15 residues. Trimming stripped 5 bases from V and 3 bases from J, with 14 bases between. Here the CDR3 reads CASSPAVLVYNEQFF. The CDR3 DNA sequence: TGTGCCAGTAGTCCAGCGGTATTGGTCTACAATGAGCAGTTCTTC.

This clone was seen only once. The gene calls are TRBV11-2 and TRBJ2-3, with D hard to call. V dropped 9 bases and J dropped 14 bases, with 21 bases sitting between them. The CDR3 consists of 12 residues. The germline V gene encodes CDR1 SGHAT and CDR2 FQNNGV. In DNA form, the CDR3 reads TGTGCCAGTTCTTACACTGGCCGGACCGGGTATTTT. This codes for CASSYTGRTGYF.

This sequence joins TRBV19 and TRBJ2-1; the match to TRBD2 covers 7 bases. Trimming cost V 0 bases and J 0 bases; bases outside gene matches: 11. Germline-derived CDR1 and CDR2 are LNHDA and SQIVND (reference sequence). The CDR3 extends over 19 amino acids. The DNA of the CDR3 is TGTGCCAGTAGTATAGATTATAGGGCTAGCGGCAGCTCCTACAATGAGCAGTTCTTC. Translation: CASSIDYRASGSSYNEQFF.

The V and J genes are TRBV6-1 and TRBJ2-7; D is ambiguous. The CDR3 length is 14 residues. V was cut by 7 bases and J by 1 base, with 14 bases left in between. Germline assignment: CDR1 MNHNS and CDR2 SASEGT. CDR3 bases: TGTGCCAGCACCTCTAGATTCCCGTCCTACGAGCAGTACTTC. Its translation: CASTSRFPSYEQYF.

The chain has TRBV29-1 and TRBJ1-1; D unclear. This CDR3 is built from 13 residues. The V end lost 5 bases, the J end lost 11 bases, and 21 bases lay between the germline ends. Germline V gene data show CDR1 as SQVTM and CDR2 as ANQGSEA. The CDR3 coding sequence is TGCAGCGTTATCGAGTACATCGAGACTGGCGCTTTCTTT. It yields the protein CSVIEYIETGAFF.

This sequence joins TRBV2 and TRBJ2-7; D remains unclear. The germline V and J ends were trimmed by 6 bases and 4 bases, with 10 bases remaining between them. The CDR3 loop spans 12 amino acids. Looked up from germline, CDR1 is SNHLY and CDR2 is FYNNEI. CDR3 protein: CASRVLGYEQYF. The CDR3 DNA reads TGTGCCAGCAGGGTTCTAGGATACGAGCAGTACTTC.

The chain carries TRBV9 and TRBJ2-1, with D uncertain. V lost 0 bases, J lost 2 bases, and 6 bases lay in between. The CDR3 is 14 residues long. CDR1 SGDLS and CDR2 YYNGEE come from the germline V gene. The DNA for the CDR3 is TGTGCCAGCAGCGTAGGAGGCACCTACAATGAGCAGTTCTTC. It yields the protein CASSVGGTYNEQFF. The full variable domain, with the rest looked up from reference TRBV9 and TRBJ2-1, is DSGVTQTPKHLITATGQRVTLRCSPRSGDLSVYWYQQSLDQGLQFLIQYYNGEERAKGNILERFSAQQFPDLHSELNLSSLELGDSALYFCASSVGGTYNEQFFGPGTRLTVL.

The genes are TRBV28 and TRBJ2-3; 9 bases line up with TRBD1. Germline loops: CDR1 MDHEN, CDR2 SYDVKM. The CDR3 has 14 residues. Unmatched junction bases numbered 2, after V lost 3 bases and J lost 4 bases. CDR3: CASSLGQGADTQYF. Written as DNA, the CDR3 is TGTGCCAGCAGTTTGGGACAGGGTGCAGATACGCAGTATTTT.

V gene TRBV11-2 combines with J gene TRBJ2-7, with 8 bases aligning to TRBD2. This CDR3 comprises 14 residues. J lost 5 bases, V lost 6 bases, and 9 bases had no gene match. Germline CDR1 and CDR2: SGHAT and FQNNGV. CDR3 in DNA: TGTGCCAGCAGACCCTCGGGACTAGTGCACGAGCAGTACTTC. Translated, it gives CASRPSGLVHEQYF.

The genes are TRBV12-5 and TRBJ2-7; 12 positions agree with TRBD2. V lost 1 base, J lost 5 bases, and 3 bases stayed unmatched. The CDR3 runs to 15 residues. Germline V gene data show CDR1 as LGHNT and CDR2 as FRNRAP. This chain's CDR3 is CASGLGLAGGNEQYF. CDR3 in DNA: TGTGCTAGTGGTTTGGGGCTAGCGGGAGGGAACGAGCAGTACTTC.

This sequence joins TRBV7-9 and TRBJ1-4; D is perhaps TRBD1 (6 bases). The CDR3 is 13 amino acids. Germline V CDR1 and CDR2: SEHNR, FQNEAQ (reference sequence). V was cut by 5 bases and J by 7 bases, with 11 bases left in between. In DNA, the CDR3 is TGTGCCAGCAGCCCGCCCAGGGGTGAAAAACTGTTTTTT. Amino acid sequence: CASSPPRGEKLFF.

V usage is TRBV9 and J usage is TRBJ2-7; 9 bases map to TRBD1. Per the germline V gene, CDR1 is SGDLS and CDR2 is YYNGEE. CDR3 length: 14 residues. V lost 3 bases, J lost 4 bases, and 5 bases stayed unmatched. The CDR3 nucleotides read TGTGCCAGCAGCGGGGGGACAGGGCCTTACGAGCAGTACTTC. Translated, it gives CASSGGTGPYEQYF.

This clone was observed a single time. The chain recombines TRBV2 with TRBJ1-5; D is possibly TRBD1 (5 bases). V shed 6 bases and J shed 8 bases, with 17 bases lying between them. The CDR3 has 14 residues. From germline, CDR1 is SNHLY and CDR2 FYNNEI. The CDR3 DNA sequence: TGTGCCAGCAGCGATCCGGGACTACCGGAGCCCCAGCATTTT. This encodes CASSDPGLPEPQHF.

The genes are TRBV12-5 and TRBJ2-2, with 8 nucleotides matching TRBD1. The CDR3 loop spans 19 amino acids. Unmatched junction bases numbered 11, after V lost 2 bases and J lost 0 bases. Germline V gene lookup returns CDR1 LGHNT and CDR2 FRNRAP. The CDR3 DNA reads as TGTGCTAGTGGTTTGTCCCGGATCAGGGGGCCCTCGAACACCGGGGAGCTGTTTTTT. Protein sequence: CASGLSRIRGPSNTGELFF.

The chain links TRBV7-3 to TRBJ2-2; no clear D gene. This CDR3 has 16 residues. Between the trimmed V and J ends, which lost 5 bases and 2 bases, there was a span of 15 bases. CDR1 and CDR2 from the germline V gene are SGHTA and FQGTGA. The CDR3 sequence is CASSLRIGINTGELFF. For the CDR3, the DNA is TGTGCCAGCAGCCTCCGAATAGGGATCAACACCGGGGAGCTGTTTTTT.

The chain carries TRBV10-3 and TRBJ2-7, with D tentatively TRBD1 (5 bases). Trimming took off 3 bases at V and 0 bases at J, with 15 bases between the two ends. The CDR3 covers 16 residues. The V gene's germline CDR1 is ENHRY and CDR2 SYGVKD. CDR3 sequence: CAISERRQGGSYEQYF. CDR3 DNA: TGTGCCATCAGTGAAAGAAGGCAGGGCGGCTCCTACGAGCAGTACTTC.

This clone occurred once. The V and J genes are TRBV5-1 and TRBJ1-4; 8 bases match TRBD1. Trimming took 1 base from V and 5 from J; bases not matched to a gene: 10. Germline V lookup: CDR1 SGHRS, CDR2 YFSETQ. This CDR3 has 17 residues. CDR3 residues: CASSLRRGLFGNEKLFF. Here the CDR3 DNA reads TGCGCCAGCAGCTTGCGCAGGGGGCTCTTCGGGAATGAAAAACTGTTTTTT.

The J gene is TRBJ2-1, the V gene TRBV7-9; 9 bases align to TRBD2. After removal of 1 base from V and 3 bases from J, the junction contained 4 bases not matched to a gene. This CDR3 comprises 16 residues. Germline V gene data show CDR1 as SEHNR and CDR2 as FQNEAQ (reference sequence). CDR3 region: CASSLGLAGLYNEQFF. DNA for the CDR3: TGTGCCAGCAGCTTAGGCCTAGCGGGACTCTACAATGAGCAGTTCTTC.

CDR3 nucleotide sequence: TGTGCTAGTGGTTTGGTATTGGGCGGAACCACTGAAGCTTTCTTT. As protein: CASGLVLGGTTEAFF. V gene TRBV12-5 combines with J gene TRBJ1-1; D is ambiguous. In germline, CDR1 is LGHNT, CDR2 FRNRAP. This CDR3 is 15 amino acids long. The V end was cut by 0 bases, the J end by 4 bases, with 12 bases between.

The V gene is TRBV5-1, the J gene TRBJ2-7; TRBD1 aligns across 7 bases. The CDR3 is made up of 14 amino acids. Trimming cost V 0 bases and J 5 bases; bases outside gene matches: 5. Germline V gene lookup returns CDR1 SGHRS and CDR2 YFSETQ. This CDR3 reads CASSLGQGAHEQYF. The CDR3 region has the DNA TGCGCCAGCAGCTTGGGACAGGGAGCCCACGAGCAGTACTTC. The complete variable domain, with remaining parts taken from reference TRBV5-1 and TRBJ2-7, reads KAGVTQTPRYLIKTRGQQVTLSCSPISGHRSVSWYQQTPGQGLQFLFEYFSETQRNKGNFPGRFSGRQFSNSRSEMNVSTLELGDSALYLCASSLGQGAHEQYFGPGTRLTVT.

The chain carries TRBV27 and TRBJ2-7, with a tentative D call TRBD2 (5 bases). V lost 8 bases and J lost 4, with 21 bases in between. Looked up from germline, CDR1 is MNHEY and CDR2 is SMNVEV (reference sequence). This CDR3 has 15 residues. The CDR3 protein is CASVHLTAGGYEQYF. The CDR3, as DNA: TGTGCCAGCGTCCACCTCACTGCGGGCGGTTACGAGCAGTACTTC.